These 15 T cell receptor beta chains were sequenced from one sample in a study of a mutant IDH1 vaccine in newly diagnosed glioma. Noted time point: week 23, last vaccination. The content of each vaccine dose was 300 ug of mutant IDH1 20-mer peptide, and topical imiquimod accompanied it. Their antigen targets remain unknown. This table comes from immunoSEQ multiplex PCR, and its TCRdb copy is limited to in-frame clones, with some not included. The sample carries 60,000 to 100,000 clones, around 85% recorded once. The source material was PBMCs, sampled from a glioma patient whose treatment included an IDH1 peptide vaccine. Receptors originate from a woman aged 45-65 years with glioma.

The rearrangement uses TRBV6-1 and TRBJ1-2, with unresolved D. CDR3 length: 15 amino acids. Germline CDR1 is MNHNS and CDR2 is SASEGT. The V gene lost 4 bases and the J gene lost 8 bases, with 20 bases spanning the gap. The CDR3 loop is CASSAEGDYYAGYTF. CDR3 bases: TGTGCCAGCAGTGCCGAGGGAGACTACTATGCGGGCTACACCTTC.

J is TRBJ1-2 and V is TRBV27; D may be TRBD1 (5 bases). The germline V gene encodes CDR1 MNHEY and CDR2 SMNVEV (reference sequence). Trimming pared 0 bases from V and 9 bases from J, leaving 14 bases between. The CDR3 has 14 residues. The DNA for the CDR3 is TGTGCCAGCAGTTTATCTCGACAGACTATGCGCTACACCTTC. The encoded protein is CASSLSRQTMRYTF.

The chain links TRBV18 to TRBJ2-3, with a possible D match to TRBD2 (5 bases). The V gene's germline CDR1 is KGHSH and CDR2 LQKENI. The CDR3 runs 15 residues. The V and J ends lost 1 base and 2 bases respectively, with 10 bases between them. CDR3 amino acids: CASSPQAGVTDTQYF. In DNA, the CDR3 is TGTGCCAGCTCACCACAGGCGGGCGTCACAGATACGCAGTATTTT.

This clone was recorded a few times. This chain connects TRBV6-1 to TRBJ2-7; D possibly uses TRBD1 or TRBD2 (5 bases each). CDR3 length equals 13 residues. Germline loops: CDR1 MNHNS, CDR2 SASEGT. Trimming stripped 11 bases from V and 2 bases from J, with 16 bases between. The CDR3 DNA is TGTGCCGGAAACCGGGACGGGACCTACGAGCAGTACTTC. This encodes CAGNRDGTYEQYF.

The chain has TRBV7-8 and TRBJ2-1, with 14 bases aligning to TRBD2. The CDR3 loop spans 19 amino acids. The germline V gene has CDR1 SGHVS and CDR2 FQNEAQ. The V and J ends lost 7 bases and 0 bases, in that order; junction bases with no gene match: 11. CDR3 in DNA: TGTGCCAGCACCCTTGGCCGGACTAGCGGGAGGAGCTCCTACAATGAGCAGTTCTTC. It specifies CASTLGRTSGRSSYNEQFF. The variable domain in full, completed from reference TRBV7-8 and TRBJ2-1, reads GAGVSQSPRYKVAKRGQDVALRCDPISGHVSLFWYQQALGQGPEFLTYFQNEAQLDKSGLPSDRFFAERPEGSVSTLKIQRTQQEDSAVYLCASTLGRTSGRSSYNEQFFGPGTRLTVL.

V gene TRBV9 combines with J gene TRBJ2-4; 14 nucleotides align to TRBD2. Germline lookup yields CDR1 SGDLS and CDR2 YYNGEE. This CDR3 spans 16 amino acids. J lost 7 bases, V lost 4 bases, and 7 bases had no gene match. CDR3 bases: TGTGCCAGCAGCACCGGGACTAGCGGGAGAATCAACATTCAGTACTTC. Amino acids: CASSTGTSGRINIQYF.

The V and J genes are TRBV28 and TRBJ2-3; perhaps TRBD2 as D (5 bases). The germline V gene encodes CDR1 MDHEN and CDR2 SYDVKM. This CDR3 has 13 amino acids. V was cut by 5 bases and J by 4 bases, with 10 bases left in between. CDR3 sequence reads: CASSPPGADTQYF. The CDR3 bases are TGTGCCAGCAGTCCCCCCGGGGCAGATACGCAGTATTTT. The full variable domain, its missing parts supplied by reference TRBV28 and TRBJ2-3, is DVKVTQSSRYLVKRTGEKVFLECVQDMDHENMFWYRQDPGLGLRLIYFSYDVKMKEKGDIPEGYSVSREKKERFSLILESASTNQTSMYLCASSPPGADTQYFGPGTRLTVL.

The rearrangement links TRBV6-1 to TRBJ2-7; 9 bases match TRBD2. Unmatched junction bases numbered 6, after V lost 2 bases and J lost 13 bases. The CDR3 is made up of 12 amino acids. In germline, CDR1 is MNHNS, CDR2 SASEGT. The DNA of the CDR3 is TGTGCCAGCAGTGAACTTAGCGGGGGTGATTACTTC. This encodes CASSELSGGDYF.

The chain carries TRBV11-2 and TRBJ2-5; D is perhaps TRBD1 or TRBD2 (5 bases each). V lost 5 bases and J lost 2, with 12 bases in between. Germline assignment: CDR1 SGHAT and CDR2 FQNNGV. The CDR3 runs to 14 residues. CDR3 amino acids: CASSPRDEQETQYF. Written as DNA, the CDR3 is TGTGCCAGCAGCCCGAGGGACGAACAAGAGACCCAGTACTTC.

This rearrangement joins TRBV19 to TRBJ1-6; D might be TRBD1 (5 bases). The CDR3 consists of 13 residues. V lost 1 base and J lost 10, with 8 bases in between. Germline V gene sequence: CDR1 LNHDA, CDR2 SQIVND (reference sequence). For the CDR3, the DNA is TGTGCCAGTAGTATAGTGGGGGACTCACCCCTCCACTTT. Translation: CASSIVGDSPLHF.

The CDR3 coding sequence is TGTGCCAGCAGTTACTTCCCGGGACCCTTGGGGGAAGAAGCTTTCTTT. It yields the protein CASSYFPGPLGEEAFF. The chain is built from TRBV6-6 and TRBJ1-1, with D possibly matching TRBD1 (5 bases). Per the germline V gene, CDR1 is MNHNY and CDR2 is SVGAGI (reference sequence). CDR3 length equals 16 residues. Trimming took off 1 base at V and 8 bases at J, with 20 bases between the two ends.

This chain joins TRBV11-2 and TRBJ2-7; 13 bases match TRBD2. CDR1 and CDR2 from the germline V gene are SGHAT and FQNNGV. The V and J ends lost 3 bases and 4 bases, in that order; junction bases with no gene match: 6. This CDR3 has 16 amino acids. The CDR3 spells CASSLEGLAGPYEQYF. The CDR3 DNA is TGTGCCAGCAGCTTGGAGGGACTAGCGGGGCCGTACGAGCAGTACTTC.

This clone was seen a single time. The chain recombines TRBV28 with TRBJ2-7, with 8 bases matching TRBD1. CDR3 size: 13 residues. After removal of 6 bases from V and 4 bases from J, the junction contained 5 bases not matched to a gene. Germline values: CDR1 MDHEN, CDR2 SYDVKM. For the CDR3, the DNA is TGTGCCAGCAGACCGGGACAGGCTTACGAGCAGTACTTC. This sequence encodes CASRPGQAYEQYF. The variable domain in full, completed from reference TRBV28 and TRBJ2-7, reads DVKVTQSSRYLVKRTGEKVFLECVQDMDHENMFWYRQDPGLGLRLIYFSYDVKMKEKGDIPEGYSVSREKKERFSLILESASTNQTSMYLCASRPGQAYEQYFGPGTRLTVT.

The chain employs TRBV5-1 and TRBJ2-3, with a possible D match to TRBD2 (6 bases). There are 17 residues in the CDR3. Germline CDR1 and CDR2: SGHRS and YFSETQ. V was clipped by 3 bases and J by 0 bases, with 17 bases between them. CDR3 protein: CASSSTGGSVSTDTQYF. The CDR3 bases are TGCGCCAGCAGCTCCACCGGGGGTAGCGTTAGCACAGATACGCAGTATTTT.

The rearrangement uses TRBV5-1 and TRBJ2-5, with 11 bases matching TRBD2. The CDR3 has 16 residues. Germline CDR1 reads SGHRS; CDR2 reads YFSETQ. V lost 6 bases and J lost 3; bases outside the gene matches: 10. The CDR3 DNA is TGCGCCAGCACCGAATTAGCGGGAGGGCCGGAAGAGACCCAGTACTTC. Translation gives CASTELAGGPEETQYF. The entire variable domain, with the rest obtained from reference TRBV5-1 and TRBJ2-5, is as follows: KAGVTQTPRYLIKTRGQQVTLSCSPISGHRSVSWYQQTPGQGLQFLFEYFSETQRNKGNFPGRFSGRQFSNSRSEMNVSTLELGDSALYLCASTELAGGPEETQYFGPGTRLLVL.